The rows below give T cell receptor beta chains drawn from one sample of a study of CD8 T cells in ankylosing spondylitis. TCRdb fed the 5' RACE reads into MiXCR, producing one record per CDR3 protein. In the table there are about 250,000 distinct CDR3 sequences, roughly 8.2% of which are singletons. Sequencing input: blood, either unsorted or a sorted T cell fraction (not recorded which). Receptors originate from a female donor with ankylosing spondylitis or in good health (not recorded which). Both conserved end residues are part of each CDR3. The D gene is left open where the match is weak. The listing skips clone size in some rows; elsewhere it reads once, few, many or a size class.

j_gene	abundance	d_gene	v_gene	CDR3nt	CDR3aa
TRBJ2-1	many	NA	TRBV6-2/TRBV6-3	TGTGCCAGCAATCGGTTTCTAGCAGTTCCAAATGAGCAGTTCTTC	CASNRFLAVPNEQFF
TRBJ2-3	many	NA	TRBV12-3/TRBV12-4	TGTGCCACCGGGCTAGATACGCAGTATTTT	CATGLDTQYF
TRBJ2-5	many	TRBD2	TRBV29-1	TGCAGCGCCACGGGGGGGGACGTGGGGACCCAGTACTTC	CSATGGDVGTQYF
TRBJ2-7	many	TRBD2	TRBV7-7	TGTGCTAGCAGCTTAGCGGGAGGTGGGGTCAACGAGCAGTACTTC	CASSLAGGGVNEQYF
TRBJ2-3	many	TRBD2	TRBV20-1	TGCAGTGCCCCTGCGAGCGGGATATCAGATACGCAGTATTTT	CSAPASGISDTQYF
TRBJ1-1	many	NA	TRBV18	TGTGCCAGCTCCGAAAACCCACAGAACACTGAAGCTTTCTTT	CASSENPQNTEAFF
TRBJ2-3	many	NA	TRBV7-7	TGTGCCAGCAGCCGTACCCTAGGAGATGATACGCAGTATTTT	CASSRTLGDDTQYF
TRBJ1-2	many	NA	TRBV6-6	TGTGCCAGCAGTTCTCAGGGGAATGGCTACACCTTC	CASSSQGNGYTF
TRBJ2-1	many	NA	TRBV20-1	TGCAGTGCCCCCCCTGACAGAAAAAGGGCCTACAATGAGCAGTTCTTC	CSAPPDRKRAYNEQFF
TRBJ1-1	many	NA	TRBV12-3/TRBV12-4	TGTGCCAGCAGTTTTAGGCGGAACACTGAAGCTTTCTTT	CASSFRRNTEAFF
TRBJ1-2	few	NA	TRBV7-9	TGTGCCAGCAGCTTGGGGGCGGAGGGCTACACCTTC	CASSLGAEGYTF
TRBJ1-1	NA	TRBD1	TRBV7-2	TGTGCCAGCAGCTTAGAACGGGACAGCAAAGCTTTCTTT	CASSLERDSKAFF
TRBJ2-3	many	TRBD2	TRBV28	TGTGCCAGCCCCCGGGGGCTAGCGGGGGGCACAGATACGCAGTATTTT	CASPRGLAGGTDTQYF
TRBJ2-3	many	TRBD2	TRBV5-5	TGTGCCAGCAGCCCGGGGACTAGAGGCCTCCCCCCGCAGTATTTT	CASSPGTRGLPPQYF
TRBJ2-2	many	NA	TRBV7-7	TGTGCTAGCAGCGAGACAGTGACCGGGGAGCTGTTTTTT	CASSETVTGELFF
TRBJ2-3	many	TRBD2	TRBV5-1	TGCGCCAGCAGCTTAGAGTGGCGGGAGAGGGATACGCAGTATTTT	CASSLEWRERDTQYF
TRBJ1-1	many	NA	TRBV4-3	TGCGCCAGCAGCCAGAAGAGGGGGACTGAAGCTTTCTTT	CASSQKRGTEAFF
TRBJ2-1	many	NA	TRBV7-2	TGTGCCAGTTCCTCTTCGCCGCTAGTTCAGGGTGAGCAGTTCTTC	CASSSSPLVQGEQFF
TRBJ2-5	many	NA	TRBV18	TGTGCCAGCTCACCACGCCAAGAGACCCAGTACTTC	CASSPRQETQYF
TRBJ2-1	many	NA	TRBV5-1	TGCGCCAGCAGCTTGGGACAGCAGAATGAGCAGTTCTTC	CASSLGQQNEQFF
TRBJ2-7	NA	TRBD2	TRBV7-9	TGTGCCAGCAGCGGTCTAGCGGGAGGACAGAGCTCCTACGAGCAGTACTTC	CASSGLAGGQSSYEQYF
TRBJ1-1	many	NA	TRBV4-3	TGCGCCAGCAGCCAAGATGCGCGGGTCTTGGGGTCTGAAGCTTTCTTT	CASSQDARVLGSEAFF
TRBJ1-2	NA	NA	TRBV12-3/TRBV12-4	TGTGCCAGCAGTCCTCAGTGGGAACGGGGCTACACCTTC	CASSPQWERGYTF